What follows is one TCR beta chain and its context. This PCR relied on a set of 60 Vbeta primers and 13 Jbeta primers. The repertoire was sequenced with immunoSEQ multiplex PCR; TCRdb's copy has only in-frame clones and lacks some. The table shows 99,000 or so clones, with roughly three quarters occurring only once. This specimen comes from a study of cytomegalovirus exposure and HLA in healthy donors. This CDR3 has 16 amino acids. Germline-derived CDR1 and CDR2 are SGDLS and YYNGEE. J gave up 1 base and V 2 bases, and 7 bases lay outside the gene matches. The V call is TRBV9, the J call TRBJ2-5; 8 bases line up with TRBD1. What was sequenced was PBMCs. This receptor was obtained from a male donor in good health and CMV-seronegative. CDR3 DNA sequence: TGTGCCAGCAGCGTCCGTGGACAGGGTCTCCAAGAGACCCAGTACTTC. This encodes CASSVRGQGLQETQYF.